The clone carrying this T cell receptor (beta chain) was picked up many times. These data originate in a study of early T cells in non-severe SARS-CoV-2 infection. TCRdb redid the calling of the 5' RACE reads with MiXCR, one entry per CDR3 protein. The table has around 84,000 distinct CDR3 sequences, 9.5% to 13% seen once. Sequencing input: whole blood. The clonotype comes from an adult who was a healthcare worker with PCR-confirmed SARS-CoV-2 infection or an uninfected control (not recorded which).

This CDR3 reads CSTGLAGVSNEQFF. As DNA, the CDR3 is TGCAGCACGGGACTAGCGGGAGTGTCAAATGAGCAGTTCTTC. V gene TRBV29-1 combines with J gene TRBJ2-1; TRBD2 agrees at 14 bases. With V trimmed by 8 bases and J by 7 bases, 7 bases remained unmatched. CDR3 size: 14 residues. Germline values: CDR1 SQVTM, CDR2 ANQGSEA.